The 19 T cell receptor beta chains in this list originate from one sample, sequenced in a study of blood T cell repertoires in COVID-19 (dated by TCRdb to 2019 to 2021). Libraries were built with the immunoSEQ multiplex PCR assay. TCRdb provides this immuneACCESS table in a form limited to in-frame rearrangements. Some clones are lacking; in checked studies, under half of them reflect an unresolved V gene, and why the rest are absent is not known. This sample lists hundreds of thousands of clones; about 90% were detected once. 2.1% of the sample rests with the top ten. Sequencing input: peripheral blood. These receptors were taken from a woman aged 25-40 years who had recovered from COVID-19.

This chain uses TRBV7-2 with TRBJ2-1; 9 bases line up with TRBD2. Germline CDR1 and CDR2: SGHTA and FQGNSA. Losses at the gene ends were 5 bases for V and 0 bases for J; bases not matched to a gene: 5. CDR3 length: 16 residues. DNA for the CDR3: TGTGCCAGCAGCGCGGGAGCGGGGGGCTCCTACAATGAGCAGTTCTTC. Its translation: CASSAGAGGSYNEQFF.

The chain uses TRBV3-1 (or the pseudogene TRBV3-2) and TRBJ1-1; 9 nucleotides match TRBD1. This CDR3 is built from 16 residues. The junction had 9 bases not matched to a gene; V was cut back by 4 bases and J by 3 bases. The germline V gene has CDR1 LGHDT and CDR2 YNNKEL (reference sequence). The DNA for the CDR3 is TGTGCCAGCAGCCCATTGGGACAGGGAACCTACACTGAAGCTTTCTTT. Translating it yields CASSPLGQGTYTEAFF.

This chain connects TRBV4-1 to TRBJ2-7; TRBD1 agrees at 10 bases. The V and J ends lost 2 bases and 4 bases, in that order; junction bases with no gene match: 5. The CDR3 extends over 15 amino acids. Germline V lookup: CDR1 MGHRA, CDR2 YSYEKL. The chain's CDR3 is CASSQPGTGVYEQYF. DNA for the CDR3: TGCGCCAGCAGCCAACCCGGGACAGGGGTATACGAGCAGTACTTC.

CDR3: CATRPAAGANTGELFF. The CDR3 coding sequence is TGTGCCACCCGCCCTGCAGCGGGGGCTAACACCGGGGAGCTGTTTTTT. The chain is built from TRBV19 and TRBJ2-2; 8 nucleotides align to TRBD2. From germline, CDR1 is LNHDA and CDR2 SQIVND (reference sequence). The V gene end was trimmed by 10 bases and the J gene end by 2 bases; junction bases not matched to a gene: 12. CDR3 size: 16 residues.

V usage is TRBV7-2 and J usage is TRBJ2-3, with D possibly matching TRBD1 (5 bases). V was clipped by 1 base and J by 4 bases, with 6 bases between them. The germline V gene has CDR1 SGHTA and CDR2 FQGNSA. The CDR3 runs to 13 residues. CDR3 loop: CASSLVTADTQYF. The CDR3 DNA sequence: TGTGCCAGCAGCTTAGTGACAGCAGATACGCAGTATTTT. The variable domain in full, with the rest retrieved from reference TRBV7-2 and TRBJ2-3, is GAGVSQSPSNKVTEKGKDVELRCDPISGHTALYWYRQSLGQGLEFLIYFQGNSAPDKSGLPSDRFSAERTGGSVSTLTIQRTQQEDSAVYLCASSLVTADTQYFGPGTRLTVL.

The chain is built from TRBV12-3 or TRBV12-4 and TRBJ1-2; 9 bases line up with TRBD1. The ends lost 3 bases at V and 7 bases at J; junction bases unmatched: 3. The CDR3 totals 13 residues. CDR3 nucleotide sequence: TGTGCCAGCAGTTTCGGGACAGGGTTTGGCTACACCTTC. Encoded protein: CASSFGTGFGYTF.

The chain uses TRBV7-9 and TRBJ2-2; no reliable D call. The CDR3 is made up of 15 amino acids. Trimming shortened V by 3 bases and J by 6 bases, and 14 bases separated the two germline ends. Germline CDR1 and CDR2: SEHNR and FQNEAQ (reference sequence). As DNA, the CDR3 is TGTGCCAGCAGCTTTTTCTTAGAGAAGTCCGGGGAGCTGTTTTTT. Protein sequence: CASSFFLEKSGELFF.

V and J are TRBV28 and TRBJ1-5; the D gene is possibly TRBD1 (6 bases). In germline, CDR1 is MDHEN, CDR2 SYDVKM. V lost 3 bases and J 2 bases, leaving 11 bases between the germline ends. This CDR3 is 15 amino acids long. The DNA for the CDR3 is TGTGCCAGCAGTTTCCGGGGGGCGGGCAATCAGCCCCAGCATTTT. Amino acid sequence: CASSFRGAGNQPQHF. The full variable domain, rest sourced from reference TRBV28 and TRBJ1-5, is DVKVTQSSRYLVKRTGEKVFLECVQDMDHENMFWYRQDPGLGLRLIYFSYDVKMKEKGDIPEGYSVSREKKERFSLILESASTNQTSMYLCASSFRGAGNQPQHFGDGTRLSIL.

This sequence joins TRBV5-4 and TRBJ2-1; TRBD2 might be the D (6 bases). The CDR3 consists of 15 residues. Germline lookup yields CDR1 SGHNT and CDR2 YYREEE (reference sequence). V was pared by 3 bases and J by 7 bases, with 17 bases between. This CDR3 is CASSSPVGGENEQFF. The CDR3 nucleotides read TGTGCCAGCAGCTCTCCGGTGGGAGGCGAGAATGAGCAGTTCTTC. The whole variable domain, filled in from reference TRBV5-4 and TRBJ2-1, reads ETGVTQSPTHLIKTRGQQVTLRCSSQSGHNTVSWYQQALGQGPQFIFQYYREEENGRGNFPPRFSGLQFPNYSSELNVNALELDDSALYLCASSSPVGGENEQFFGPGTRLTVL.

This chain links TRBV5-5 with TRBJ1-3; TRBD1 is a possible D gene (6 bases). This CDR3 contains 16 residues. Trimming took off 4 bases at V and 3 bases at J, with 17 bases between the two ends. The V gene's germline CDR1 is SGHKS and CDR2 YYEKEE (reference sequence). The CDR3 DNA is TGTGCCAGCAGCCGGTTCACCTCAGGGGATGGAAACACCATATATTTT. This gives the protein CASSRFTSGDGNTIYF.

The chain employs TRBV19 and TRBJ1-1; D is possibly TRBD1 (5 bases). Germline CDR1 is LNHDA and CDR2 is SQIVND (reference sequence). The ends were cut back, 3 bases at V and 1 base at J, with 6 bases in the middle. The CDR3 is 13 amino acids. This chain's CDR3 is CASSMTENTEAFF. The CDR3 nucleotides read TGTGCCAGTAGTATGACAGAGAACACTGAAGCTTTCTTT.

V is TRBV18 and J is TRBJ1-3; 8 positions agree with TRBD1. This CDR3 comprises 15 residues. Trimming at V came to 6 bases and at J to 2 bases, leaving 6 bases not matched to a gene. The germline V gene encodes CDR1 KGHSH and CDR2 LQKENI. This CDR3 reads CASSAQGEPGNTIYF. The CDR3 nucleotides are TGTGCCAGCTCCGCACAGGGGGAGCCTGGAAACACCATATATTTT.

The chain has TRBV20-1 and TRBJ2-1, with 12 bases that match TRBD2. With 3 bases clipped from V and 2 bases from J, the junction kept 5 bases outside the gene matches. The CDR3 covers 16 residues. Germline loops: CDR1 DFQATT, CDR2 SNEGSKA (reference sequence). CDR3 DNA: TGCAGTGCTAGTTCTCCTAGCGGGAGGGCCTACAATGAGCAGTTCTTC. Residues: CSASSPSGRAYNEQFF.

This clone was observed a few times. J is TRBJ1-1 and V is TRBV29-1; possible D gene TRBD1, 6 bases. Germline CDR1 is SQVTM and CDR2 is ANQGSEA. There are 14 residues in the CDR3. V was clipped by 7 bases and J by 2 bases, with 17 bases between them. The CDR3 bases are TGCAGCGCAATGGGAAACAGGGTTAACACTGAAGCTTTCTTT. It yields the protein CSAMGNRVNTEAFF. The variable domain in full, with the rest retrieved from reference TRBV29-1 and TRBJ1-1, is SAVISQKPSRDICQRGTSLTIQCQVDSQVTMMFWYRQQPGQSLTLIATANQGSEATYESGFVIDKFPISRPNLTFSTLTVSNMSPEDSSIYLCSAMGNRVNTEAFFGQGTRLTVV.

This chain uses TRBV4-1 with TRBJ1-6; 7 positions agree with TRBD1. Germline V gene lookup returns CDR1 MGHRA and CDR2 YSYEKL. V trimming: 1 base; J trimming: 7 bases; junction bases outside the gene matches: 4. The CDR3 is 15 amino acids. The CDR3 loop is CASSQGQGLNSPLHF. CDR3 coding DNA: TGCGCCAGCAGCCAAGGACAGGGCCTAAATTCACCCCTCCACTTT.

This rearrangement joins TRBV19 to TRBJ2-7, with a tentative D call TRBD2 (6 bases). V was pared by 5 bases and J by 5 bases, with 19 bases between. Germline assignment: CDR1 LNHDA and CDR2 SQIVND (reference sequence). The CDR3 contains 15 residues. The CDR3 region is CASSYTGRNGHEQYF. The CDR3 DNA reads TGTGCCAGTAGTTATACTGGGAGGAATGGCCACGAGCAGTACTTC.

The V call is TRBV12-3 or TRBV12-4, the J call TRBJ1-1; D gene ambiguous. The CDR3 has 13 residues. Trimming shortened V by 3 bases and J by 4 bases, and 9 bases separated the two germline ends. Here the CDR3 reads CASSLLLITEAFF. The CDR3, as DNA: TGTGCCAGCAGTTTGTTACTGATCACTGAAGCTTTCTTT.

V gene TRBV7-9 combines with J gene TRBJ2-6; 8 positions match TRBD2. CDR1 is SEHNR and CDR2 is FQNEAQ in the germline V gene (reference sequence). This CDR3 has 18 amino acids. Trimming removed 2 bases from V and 0 bases from J; junction bases left unmatched: 6. CDR3 in amino acids: CASSLSAGGASGANVLTF. The DNA of the CDR3 is TGTGCCAGCAGCTTAAGTGCGGGAGGTGCCTCTGGGGCCAACGTCCTGACTTTC.

This clone was counted a single time. The gene calls are TRBV19 and TRBJ1-5; D call uncertain. Trimming cost V 3 bases and J 2 bases, with 11 bases left between them. Germline V lookup: CDR1 LNHDA, CDR2 SQIVND (reference sequence). The CDR3 consists of 15 residues. CDR3: CASSMKEWGNQPQHF. The CDR3 DNA reads as TGTGCCAGTAGTATGAAGGAGTGGGGCAATCAGCCCCAGCATTTT.